These T cell receptor beta chains were read from a single sample in a study of T cells in localized non-small cell lung cancer. Assay used: immunoSEQ multiplex PCR; TCRdb lists only in-frame clones, some missing. Of 70,000 to 90,000 clones in the sample, around 81% were seen once. The starting material was peripheral blood, obtained before any cancer treatment. Receptors were obtained from a female donor aged 60 or older with stage I lung adenocarcinoma. The CDR3 runs from the conserved cysteine through the conserved F or W. The order of the fields is V gene, J gene, clone size, D gene, CDR3 DNA, CDR3 protein. D genes are given only for firm matches. Not every row has a clone size; where given, it reads once, few, many or a size class.

v_call: TRBV30; j_call: TRBJ1-2; clone_size: NA; d_call: NA; cdr3_nt: TGTGCCTGGAGTGCGTCCCCTAGTGGCTACACCTTC; cdr3_aa: CAWSASPSGYTF
v_call: TRBV18; j_call: TRBJ1-4; clone_size: NA; d_call: TRBD1; cdr3_nt: TGTGCCAGCTCACCGAGGGACAGGGGGGGAAAACTGTTTTTT; cdr3_aa: CASSPRDRGGKLFF
v_call: TRBV19; j_call: TRBJ1-5; clone_size: few; d_call: NA; cdr3_nt: TGTGCCAGTAGTATAATGAATCAGCCCCAGCATTTT; cdr3_aa: CASSIMNQPQHF
v_call: TRBV6-5; j_call: TRBJ2-2; clone_size: many; d_call: TRBD2; cdr3_nt: TGTGCCAGCAGTTCGCCGCGGGGGGGGACCGGGGAGCTGTTTTTT; cdr3_aa: CASSSPRGGTGELFF
v_call: TRBV19; j_call: TRBJ1-4; clone_size: NA; d_call: NA; cdr3_nt: TGTGCCAGTAGTACCCAGGGAACAACTAATGAAAAACTGTTTTTT; cdr3_aa: CASSTQGTTNEKLFF
v_call: TRBV28; j_call: TRBJ1-2; clone_size: few; d_call: NA; cdr3_nt: TGTGCCAGCAGATCTGGGGATCCTGGCTACACCTTC; cdr3_aa: CASRSGDPGYTF
v_call: TRBV30; j_call: TRBJ1-4; clone_size: NA; d_call: NA; cdr3_nt: TGTGCCTGGAGAAATGGGCGAGGGGCGTCTAATGAAAAACTGTTTTTT; cdr3_aa: CAWRNGRGASNEKLFF
v_call: TRBV9; j_call: TRBJ1-4; clone_size: NA; d_call: NA; cdr3_nt: TGTGCCAGCAGCGTAGAGCCTACGGGACAAATTAATGAAAAACTGTTTTTT; cdr3_aa: CASSVEPTGQINEKLFF
v_call: TRBV15; j_call: TRBJ2-5; clone_size: NA; d_call: NA; cdr3_nt: TGTGCCACCAGCAGCGGAAGGGGTGAGACCCAGTACTTC; cdr3_aa: CATSSGRGETQYF
v_call: TRBV28; j_call: TRBJ2-7; clone_size: NA; d_call: TRBD2; cdr3_nt: TGTGCCAGCAGCCCACCGACTAGCGGGAGGTATGAGCAGTACTTC; cdr3_aa: CASSPPTSGRYEQYF
v_call: TRBV2; j_call: TRBJ2-4; clone_size: NA; d_call: NA; cdr3_nt: TGTGCCAGCAGGGCGCGGACCAATAAAAACATTCAGTACTTC; cdr3_aa: CASRARTNKNIQYF
v_call: TRBV2; j_call: TRBJ1-2; clone_size: few; d_call: NA; cdr3_nt: TGTGCCAGCATGGGGGGAGGCGGCGTTTCAGCTAACTATGGCTACACCTTC; cdr3_aa: CASMGGGGVSANYGYTF
v_call: TRBV5-4; j_call: TRBJ1-2; clone_size: NA; d_call: NA; cdr3_nt: TGTGCCAGCAGCTTGGCAGGGGTATCGGGCTACACCTTC; cdr3_aa: CASSLAGVSGYTF
v_call: TRBV9; j_call: TRBJ1-1; clone_size: NA; d_call: NA; cdr3_nt: TGTGCCAGCAGCCCTAGTGGGATCCCGAACACTGAAGCTTTCTTT; cdr3_aa: CASSPSGIPNTEAFF
v_call: TRBV9; j_call: TRBJ2-3; clone_size: NA; d_call: NA; cdr3_nt: TGTGCCAGCAGCGTAGGAGAGAGGGGGTCAGGTGATACGCAGTATTTT; cdr3_aa: CASSVGERGSGDTQYF
v_call: TRBV7-9; j_call: TRBJ2-1; clone_size: few; d_call: NA; cdr3_nt: TGTGCCAGCAGCCCCCCGGACAGTAACAATGAGCAGTTCTTC; cdr3_aa: CASSPPDSNNEQFF
v_call: TRBV11-2; j_call: TRBJ1-1; clone_size: NA; d_call: TRBD1; cdr3_nt: TGTGCCAGCAGCTTTCTGGGGACAGGGAGAGCGGGGGCTTTCTTT; cdr3_aa: CASSFLGTGRAGAFF
v_call: TRBV5-1; j_call: TRBJ2-7; clone_size: NA; d_call: TRBD1; cdr3_nt: TGCGCCAGCAGCGTAGGGACAGGGGGCTACTACGAGCAGTACTTC; cdr3_aa: CASSVGTGGYYEQYF
v_call: TRBV5-4; j_call: TRBJ2-3; clone_size: NA; d_call: TRBD2; cdr3_nt: TGTGCCAGCAGCCAAGGACTAGCGGGAGGCCGGTTAAGAGCAGATACGCAGTATTTT; cdr3_aa: CASSQGLAGGRLRADTQYF
v_call: TRBV18; j_call: TRBJ2-1; clone_size: NA; d_call: TRBD2; cdr3_nt: TGTGCCAGCTCACCCGGGGGGGGCAATGAGCAGTTCTTC; cdr3_aa: CASSPGGGNEQFF
v_call: TRBV6-1; j_call: TRBJ2-1; clone_size: NA; d_call: NA; cdr3_nt: TGTGCCAGCAGTGCCCCAACAGGGAATTGGGGCAATGAGCAGTTCTTC; cdr3_aa: CASSAPTGNWGNEQFF
v_call: TRBV19; j_call: TRBJ2-1; clone_size: NA; d_call: NA; cdr3_nt: TGTGCCAGTAGTATATCGGGGCCAGGGTTCTCGAATGAGCAGTTCTTC; cdr3_aa: CASSISGPGFSNEQFF
v_call: TRBV27; j_call: TRBJ1-2; clone_size: once; d_call: NA; cdr3_nt: TGTGCCAGCAGTAGGGGTATCGGAGACGGCTACACCTTC; cdr3_aa: CASSRGIGDGYTF
v_call: TRBV6-1; j_call: TRBJ2-5; clone_size: NA; d_call: NA; cdr3_nt: TGTGCCAGCAGTGCCAGGGGTAGGTGGCACCAAGAGACCCAGTACTTC; cdr3_aa: CASSARGRWHQETQYF